This T cell receptor (beta chain) came from a study of breast tumors, draining lymph nodes, adjacent tissues. Overall study results and limits: Most tumor T cells seemingly derive from lymph node, then expand in tumor. Tumor TCR diversity was below lymph nodes but above nontumor tissue. That most tumor T cells come from lymph nodes remained unproven.

Germline CDR1 reads SGHVS; CDR2 reads FQNEAQ. With V trimmed by 5 bases and J by 4 bases, 8 bases remained unmatched. This CDR3 comprises 17 residues. Breast cancer patients provided tissue from their axillary draining lymph nodes. A single record per CDR3 protein comes from TCRdb applying MiXCR to the multiplex PCR reads. The profile shows 85,000 to 120,000 distinct CDR3 sequences, less than 40% of them singletons. This clonotype came up many times. Its antigen is undetermined. The sample was axillary lymph node tissue. The TCR originated in a female donor with breast cancer. Some clones in this sample may be carry-over from other donors' samples. The rearrangement uses TRBV7-8 and TRBJ2-1, with TRBD2 matching over 13 bases. CDR3 sequence: CASSGLAGVLSYNEQFF. CDR3 sequence (DNA): TGTGCCAGCAGCGGACTAGCGGGGGTATTGTCGTACAATGAGCAGTTCTTC. Full variable domain (missing parts from reference TRBV7-8 and TRBJ2-1): GAGVSQSPRYKVAKRGQDVALRCDPISGHVSLFWYQQALGQGPEFLTYFQNEAQLDKSGLPSDRFFAERPEGSVSTLKIQRTQQEDSAVYLCASSGLAGVLSYNEQFFGPGTRLTVL.